This TCR beta chain was captured in a study of T cells in Graves' hyperthyroidism and ophthalmopathy (dated by TCRdb to the late 2010s). Broadly, across the study: To identify distinguishing TCR V-J signatures, a discovery cohort of 100 patients was used, comprising 43 with Graves' ophthalmopathy and under 60 with stable Graves' hyperthyroidism. Whether ophthalmopathy could be predicted prospectively was tested in an independent validation cohort made up of roughly 19 hyperthyroidism patients plus 17 patients who later progressed to ophthalmopathy. The roughly 91 discovery patients were randomly split 7:3 into training and test sets. In about 6 Graves' hyperthyroidism patients, the study also compared T-cell repertoires from thyroid tissue with T-cell repertoires from blood. Once sampling was done, hyperthyroidism patients were given methimazole at a starting dose of 30 mg daily, whereas ophthalmopathy patients were given high-dose intravenous methylprednisolone. TCR Vbeta CDR3 sequencing of roughly 140 peripheral blood samples (more than 40 ophthalmopathy, 75 to 85 hyperthyroidism and around 17 progressor patients) is reported in the paper.

Stable Graves' hyperthyroidism was defined as the absence of progression to ophthalmopathy over 18 months of follow-up. Hyperthyroidism patients were aged 18 to 65 years and newly diagnosed, with disease duration of less than 2 months. Exclusion was applied to patients with uncontrolled infections, other autoimmune diseases, pregnancy or lactation. Diagnoses relied on clinical symptoms, serum thyroxine and TRAb, thyroid ultrasound and orbital computed tomography. Trizol reagent was used to extract total RNA, and RNA quality was then checked on an Agilent 2100 Bioanalyzer. Paper-wide results and their limitations: Sample size was not statistically predetermined, and investigators were not blinded to group allocation. Most expanded thyroid clonotypes (frequency above 0.001) were also detected in blood, suggesting blood repertoires may reflect thyroid immune responses. In validation, progression to ophthalmopathy was predicted by the model with approximately 67% sensitivity and around 76% specificity, a median of around 6.5 months before onset. A 13 V-J signature model separated ophthalmopathy from stable hyperthyroidism, with approximately 87% sensitivity and 81.08% specificity in cross-validation and 80%/75% in testing.

For this clonotype: There is no known antigen for this receptor. Sequence at one end of the junction differs from germline and may be a read error.

TCR beta CDR3 regions were amplified from RNA transcripts. The TCR CDR3 was subjected to a first round of RT-PCR using the HTBI primer set and the Qiagen OneStep RT-PCR kit. Libraries were constructed in a second round of multiplex PCR, after which size selection and purification were carried out. Paired-end sequencing of the libraries was performed with 100 bp reads on an Illumina HiSeq2000. The authors' analysis ran thus. Raw data were processed with SOAPnuke, discarding reads with adapters, uncalled bases, mean Phred below 15, or no exact constant-primer or identifier match. High-quality paired reads were merged with COPE v1.2.5, and unique nucleotide sequences were defined as clonotypes. Clonotypes were aligned to IMGT TRBV, TRBD and TRBJ reference segments using MiTCR v1.1. The analysis was restricted to V-J combinations with a frequency above 0.0001, which together covered about 99% of the repertoires. The TCS score was defined as the ratio of F50 (clonal expansion) to E x V (chaos), calculated using BLOSUM62-based TCRdist between CDR3 peptides within each V-J. Welch's t-statistics and random forest reduced roughly 530 V-J features to some 14, which were used in a naive Bayes classifier (R e1071). The Morisita-Horn index was used to measure how similar the thyroid and blood repertoires were. TCRdb reran the public reads through fastp at Q25 and MiXCR, keeping productive beta chains. Records with the same CDR3 protein are collapsed into one entry carrying the most frequent genes and DNA. These V and J calls are TCRdb output, not the study's own analysis. The sample yields 530,000 or so distinct CDR3 sequences; under 60% were counted once. Of the sample, around 8% falls within the top ten clones.

What was sequenced was peripheral blood or thyroid tissue (not recorded which). The TCR sequence derives from a woman under 30 with Graves' hyperthyroidism.

The nucleotide sequence is given as TGCGCCGGCAGCCAAGAAATAATGACGAACACCTACGAGCAGTACTTC. It is translated as CAGSQEIMTNTYEQYF. The chain couples TRBV4-1 to TRBJ2-7; the D gene cannot be resolved reliably. CDR1 and CDR2 were assigned from the germline V gene as MGHRA and YSYEKL. From its cysteine to its phenylalanine, the CDR3 spans 16 amino acids. CDR3 DNA only is kept here, 48 bases in frame from base 1.